This TCR beta chain was identified during a study of graft-versus-host responses after intestinal transplantation. On this clone: Its antigen is unknown.

The trim removed 3 bases at V and 4 bases at J, leaving 10 bases unmatched. This CDR3 is built from 17 residues. The V gene's germline CDR1 is MDHEN and CDR2 SYDVKM. TCRdb keeps only in-frame clones here, not all; method: immunoSEQ multiplex PCR. The profile covers about 130,000 clones, with 80% to 95% appearing a single time and 0.19% taken by the ten largest. The receptor was derived from a human donor who received an intestinal transplant. The input for sequencing was unstimulated CD4+ T cells sorted from spleen or lymph node cells, taken before intestinal transplant. The genes are TRBV28 and TRBJ1-2; the match to TRBD1 covers 11 bases. CDR3 residues: CASSFPDRGRSGYGYTF. The CDR3 DNA reads TGTGCCAGCAGTTTCCCGGACAGGGGGCGCAGCGGCTATGGCTACACCTTC.